This T cell receptor beta chain is drawn from a study of T cells in localized non-small cell lung cancer. Worth noting for this clone: Its cognate antigen is unknown.

The method was immunoSEQ multiplex PCR; TCRdb's version includes in-frame clones alone and lacks a portion of them. The data hold about 25,000 clones, with roughly 90% observed a single time. CDR1 LNHDA and CDR2 SQIVND come from the germline V gene (reference sequence). V dropped 7 bases and J dropped 4 bases, with 17 bases sitting between them. This CDR3 is 15 amino acids long. Study-level findings and limits: Tumor samples were not multi-region, leaving intratumor heterogeneity unexcluded. Adjacent lung had a median about 60 of the 100 largest tumor clones.

The sequence was obtained from a woman aged 35-70 years with stage I lung adenocarcinoma. The chain joins TRBV19 to TRBJ1-5; TRBD1 might be the D (5 bases). Sequenced here: peripheral blood, sampled before any cancer treatment. The CDR3 region is CASTPVGPENQPQHF. For the CDR3, the DNA is TGTGCCAGTACCCCGGTGGGACCAGAAAATCAGCCCCAGCATTTT.